These 6 T cell receptor beta chains share one sample of origin, sequenced in a study of blood T cell repertoires in COVID-19 (dated by TCRdb to between 2020 and 2021). Libraries came from the immunoSEQ multiplex PCR assay. The immuneACCESS repertoire file appears here via TCRdb, limited to in-frame rearrangements. These files lack a portion of the clones; in checked studies, under half of the deficit traces to unresolved V genes, and the cause of the others is not known. For this sample the table gives over 250,000 clones, of which roughly 86% were detected only once. The ten largest clones represent approximately 2% of the sample. Specimen: PBMCs or T cells enriched from blood (not recorded which). The receptors stem from a woman aged 55-75 years who had recovered from COVID-19.

This clone came up a few times. J is TRBJ2-2 and V is TRBV29-1; maybe TRBD1 (6 bases). V gave up 2 bases and J gave up 0 bases, with 10 bases separating them. CDR3 size: 15 residues. Looked up from germline, CDR1 is SQVTM and CDR2 is ANQGSEA. Here the CDR3 DNA reads TGCAGCGTTGAAAGGGGGTCGACGAACACCGGGGAGCTGTTTTTT. This sequence encodes CSVERGSTNTGELFF.

The V call is TRBV28, the J call TRBJ1-5; tentatively, D is TRBD1 (6 bases). CDR1 is MDHEN and CDR2 is SYDVKM in the germline V gene. The germline V and J ends were trimmed by 1 base and 0 bases, with 13 bases remaining between them. This CDR3 spans 17 amino acids. The CDR3 DNA sequence: TGTGCCAGCAGTTTATCCGGGACACTGCTTAGCAATCAGCCCCAGCATTTT. Its translation: CASSLSGTLLSNQPQHF.

The table lists this clone with a count of one. The chain joins TRBV27 to TRBJ2-2; the D gene is possibly TRBD1 (5 bases). Trimming took off 6 bases at V and 7 bases at J, with 9 bases between the two ends. Germline V gene sequence: CDR1 MNHEY, CDR2 SMNVEV (reference sequence). The CDR3 loop spans 12 amino acids. The CDR3 bases are TGTGCCAGCAGATGGGGCGGCGGGGAGCTGTTTTTT. Protein: CASRWGGGELFF.

The chain joins TRBV24-1 to TRBJ1-1; TRBD1 matches at 7 bases. There are 15 residues in the CDR3. Germline assignment: CDR1 KGHDR and CDR2 SFDVKD. J gave up 5 bases and V 4 bases, and 9 bases lay outside the gene matches. The CDR3 DNA is TGTGCCACCAGTGACCCCAGGGGGTCAGGGACTGAAGCTTTCTTT. Amino acids: CATSDPRGSGTEAFF.

The genes are TRBV19 and TRBJ1-6; 10 bases are shared with TRBD1. The germline gives CDR1 LNHDA, CDR2 SQIVND (reference sequence). V shed 0 bases, J shed 10 bases, and the junction held 6 bases outside the gene matches. CDR3 length equals 16 residues. CDR3 sequence reads: CASSIDGTGVQSPLHF. In DNA, the CDR3 is TGTGCCAGTAGTATAGATGGGACAGGGGTACAGTCACCCCTCCACTTT. Looking up the rest from reference TRBV19 and TRBJ1-6 gives the full variable domain: DGGITQSPKYLFRKEGQNVTLSCEQNLNHDAMYWYRQDPGQGLRLIYYSQIVNDFQKGDIAEGYSVSREKKESFPLTVTSAQKNPTAFYLCASSIDGTGVQSPLHFGNGTRLTVT.

Notes on this clone: In the same sample, other DNA sequences code for this CDR3. The V and J genes are TRBV19 and TRBJ2-5; no definite D call. The CDR3 is 13 residues long. V gave up 1 base and J gave up 8 bases, with 11 bases separating them. Germline V gene data show CDR1 as LNHDA and CDR2 as SQIVND (reference sequence). This chain's CDR3 is CASSIAVRETQYF. In DNA form, the CDR3 reads TGTGCCAGTAGTATAGCGGTTCGAGAAACCCAGTACTTC.